This T cell receptor (beta chain) is from a study of identical twins. Notes on the study in general: Out-of-frame alpha sequences shared by twins showed excess low generation probability.

TCRdb analysed the 5' RACE reads with MiXCR anew, one entry per CDR3 protein. The table includes nearly 650,000 distinct CDR3 sequences, 7.1% detected once. This clonotype was seen at least ten times. What it recognizes is unknown. This sample also appeared in a second study, on yellow fever vaccine responses in identical twins.

The sample was PBMCs. The sequence was obtained from a woman aged 18-35 years in good health.

CDR3 amino acids: CASSFGQGLNTEAFF. DNA for the CDR3: TGCGCCAGCAGCTTTGGACAGGGACTGAACACTGAAGCTTTCTTT. The V call is TRBV5-1, the J call TRBJ1-1, with 8 bases matching TRBD1. CDR1 and CDR2 (germline): SGHRS, YFSETQ. The CDR3 runs to 15 residues. V lost 2 bases to trimming and J lost 0 bases; unmatched junction nucleotides: 3.